The text below deals with one T cell receptor (beta chain). The source of the sample is a study of blood T cell repertoires in COVID-19. Method: immunoSEQ multiplex PCR; TCRdb's copy keeps in-frame clones and lacks some. This table holds some 230,000 clones, roughly 85% found once. V was clipped by 2 bases and J by 5 bases, with 13 bases between them. CDR1 is MNHNS and CDR2 is SASEGT in the germline V gene. This CDR3 comprises 14 residues. The sequence was obtained from a man aged 30 to 45 who had recovered from COVID-19. Sample: peripheral blood. This rearrangement joins TRBV6-1 to TRBJ2-7; D may be TRBD2 (5 bases). The CDR3 spells CASSELDSVNEQYF. The CDR3 bases are TGTGCCAGCAGTGAACTGGATAGCGTAAACGAGCAGTACTTC.